This T cell receptor beta chain was sequenced for a study of CD8 T cells in ankylosing spondylitis. Study results and limitations: Characteristic of ankylosing spondylitis blood, it appeared, was a TCR beta motif comprising about eight highly homologous variants. Reportedly, matched ankylosing spondylitis synovial fluid was significantly enriched for disease-linked clones.

It was by quantitative 5'-RACE with molecular barcodes that TCR beta libraries were made. One entry per CDR3 protein, called by TCRdb with MiXCR from the 5' RACE reads. The sample consists of fewer than 350,000 distinct CDR3 sequences, 11% of them appearing once. This CDR3 region has 15 residues. Germline CDR1 reads DFQATT; CDR2 reads SNEGSKA (reference sequence). After removal of 6 bases from V and 2 bases from J, the junction contained 8 bases not matched to a gene. The sample holds many counts of this clonotype. Its specificity is not known. The sequencing input was blood, either unsorted or a sorted T cell fraction (not recorded which). The receptor was isolated from a female donor with ankylosing spondylitis or in good health (not recorded which). The gene calls are TRBV20-1 and TRBJ2-3, with 10 bases aligning to TRBD2. The CDR3, as DNA: TGCAGTGCCACCCGACTAGCGGGTGTCACAGATACGCAGTATTTT. Translation gives CSATRLAGVTDTQYF.